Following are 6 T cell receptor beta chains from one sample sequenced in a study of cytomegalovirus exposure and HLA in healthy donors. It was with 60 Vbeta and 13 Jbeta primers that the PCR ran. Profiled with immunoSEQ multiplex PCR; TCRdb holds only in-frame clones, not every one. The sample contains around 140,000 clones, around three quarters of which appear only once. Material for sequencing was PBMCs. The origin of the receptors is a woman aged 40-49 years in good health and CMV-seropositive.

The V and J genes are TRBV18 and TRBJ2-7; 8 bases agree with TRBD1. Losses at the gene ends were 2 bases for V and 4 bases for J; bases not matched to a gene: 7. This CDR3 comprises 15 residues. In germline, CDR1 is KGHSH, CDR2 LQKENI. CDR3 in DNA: TGTGCCAGCTCACCAACCTACCGGGACAGGTACGAGCAGTACTTC. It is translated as CASSPTYRDRYEQYF.

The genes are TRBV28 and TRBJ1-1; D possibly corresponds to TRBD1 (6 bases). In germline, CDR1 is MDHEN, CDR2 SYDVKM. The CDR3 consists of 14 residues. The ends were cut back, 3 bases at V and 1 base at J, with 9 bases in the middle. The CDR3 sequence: CASSFTTGNTEAFF. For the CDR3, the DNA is TGTGCCAGCAGTTTTACGACAGGGAACACTGAAGCTTTCTTT.

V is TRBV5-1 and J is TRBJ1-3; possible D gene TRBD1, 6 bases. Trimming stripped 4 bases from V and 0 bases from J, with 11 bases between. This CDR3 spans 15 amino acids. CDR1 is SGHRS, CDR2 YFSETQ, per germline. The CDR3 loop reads CASSRDTASGNTIYF. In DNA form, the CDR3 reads TGCGCCAGCAGCCGGGACACGGCCTCTGGAAACACCATATATTTT.

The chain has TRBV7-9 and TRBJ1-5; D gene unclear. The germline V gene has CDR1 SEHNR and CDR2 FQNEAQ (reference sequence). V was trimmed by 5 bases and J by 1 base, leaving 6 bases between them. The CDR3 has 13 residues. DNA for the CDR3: TGTGCCAGCAGCCCCTTGAGCAATCAGCCCCAGCATTTT. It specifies CASSPLSNQPQHF.

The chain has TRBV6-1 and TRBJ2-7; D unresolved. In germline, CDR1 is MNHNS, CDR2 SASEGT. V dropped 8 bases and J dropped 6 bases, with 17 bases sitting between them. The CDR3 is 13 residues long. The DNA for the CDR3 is TGTGCCAGCTTCAAAAGCGTTTTAAGCGAGCAGTACTTC. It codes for CASFKSVLSEQYF.

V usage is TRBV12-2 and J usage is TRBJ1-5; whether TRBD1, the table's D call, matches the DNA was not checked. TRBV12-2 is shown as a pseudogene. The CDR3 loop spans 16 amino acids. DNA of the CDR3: TGTGCAAGTCGCTCCCCGGACAGGGAGAGCAATCAGCCCCAGCATTTT. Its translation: CASRSPDRESNQPQHF.